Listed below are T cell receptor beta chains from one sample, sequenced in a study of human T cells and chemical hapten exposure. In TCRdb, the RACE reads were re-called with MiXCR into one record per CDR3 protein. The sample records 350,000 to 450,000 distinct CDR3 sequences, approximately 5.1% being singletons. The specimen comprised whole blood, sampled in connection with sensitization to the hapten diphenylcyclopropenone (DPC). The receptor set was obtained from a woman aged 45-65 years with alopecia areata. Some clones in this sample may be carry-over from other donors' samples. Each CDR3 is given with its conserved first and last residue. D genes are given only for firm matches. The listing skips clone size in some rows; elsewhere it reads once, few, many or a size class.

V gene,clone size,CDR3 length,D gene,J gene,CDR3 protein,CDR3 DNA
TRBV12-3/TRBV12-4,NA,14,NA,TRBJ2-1,CATAGGALYNEQFF,TGTGCCACAGCTGGGGGGGCCCTATACAATGAGCAGTTCTTC
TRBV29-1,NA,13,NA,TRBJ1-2,CSVEGRDNYGYTF,TGCAGCGTTGAGGGCAGGGATAACTATGGCTACACCTTC
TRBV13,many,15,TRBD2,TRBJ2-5,CASSSRTSGDETQYF,TGTGCCAGCAGCTCCCGGACTAGCGGGGATGAGACCCAGTACTTC
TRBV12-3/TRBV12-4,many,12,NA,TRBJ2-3,CASKDYTDTQYF,TGTGCCAGCAAGGATTACACAGATACGCAGTATTTT
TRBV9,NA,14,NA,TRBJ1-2,CASSVVGGLYGYTF,TGTGCCAGCAGCGTAGTGGGGGGACTTTATGGCTACACCTTC
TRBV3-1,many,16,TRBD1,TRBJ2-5,CASSLQGAVIKETQYF,TGTGCCAGCAGCCTACAGGGGGCCGTGATTAAAGAGACCCAGTACTTC
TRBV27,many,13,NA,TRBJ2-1,CASSSSSGLGQFF,NA
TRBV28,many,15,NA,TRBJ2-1,CASSPPGRGYNEQFF,TGTGCCAGCAGTCCCCCAGGAAGGGGTTACAATGAGCAGTTCTTC
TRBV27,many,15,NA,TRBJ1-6,CASSPRGSYNSPLHF,TGTGCCAGCAGCCCAAGGGGGTCCTATAATTCACCCCTCCACTTT
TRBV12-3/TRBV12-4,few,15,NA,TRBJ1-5,CASSLSGGAKQPQHF,TGTGCCAGCAGTTTGTCGGGGGGCGCAAAGCAGCCCCAGCATTTT
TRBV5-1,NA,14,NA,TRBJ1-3,CASSLRADGNTIYF,TGCGCCAGCAGCTTGCGGGCGGACGGAAACACCATATATTTT
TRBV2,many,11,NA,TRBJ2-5,CASSDFETQYF,TGTGCCAGCAGTGATTTTGAGACCCAGTACTTC
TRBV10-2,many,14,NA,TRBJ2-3,CASSRAGRGDTQYF,TGCGCCAGCAGTAGGGCGGGACGGGGAGATACGCAGTATTTT
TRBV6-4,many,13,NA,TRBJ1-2,CASSPDEGSGYTF,TGTGCCAGCAGCCCTGACGAGGGATCTGGCTACACCTTC
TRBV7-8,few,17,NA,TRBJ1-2,CASSLVGGAPFFYGYTF,TGTGCCAGCAGCTTAGTGGGGGGCGCTCCGTTTTTCTATGGCTACACCTTC
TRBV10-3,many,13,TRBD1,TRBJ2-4,CAISRQGGVVQYF,TGTGCCATCAGTCGACAGGGGGGAGTTGTTCAGTACTTC
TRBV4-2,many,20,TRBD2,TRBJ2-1,CASSQEGLSGLAGSYNEQFF,TGTGCCAGCAGCCAAGAAGGTCTTTCGGGCCTAGCGGGGTCCTACAATGAGCAGTTCTTC
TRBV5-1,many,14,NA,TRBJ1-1,CASSSGVRDTEAFF,TGCGCCAGCAGCTCAGGGGTTAGGGACACTGAAGCTTTCTTT
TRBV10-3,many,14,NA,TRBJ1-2,CAISDGSSNYGYTF,TGTGCCATCAGTGACGGCAGTTCTAACTATGGCTACACCTTC
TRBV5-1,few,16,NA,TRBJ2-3,CASSLVGGAGTDTQYF,TGCGCCAGCAGCTTGGTGGGGGGCGCTGGCACAGATACGCAGTATTTT
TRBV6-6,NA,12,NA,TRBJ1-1,CASSYSLTEAFF,TGTGCCAGCAGTTATTCTCTCACTGAAGCTTTCTTT
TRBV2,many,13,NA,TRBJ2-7,CASKSAGINEQYF,TGTGCCAGCAAATCGGCAGGAATAAACGAGCAGTACTTC
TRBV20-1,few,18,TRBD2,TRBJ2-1,CSAPRTSGTTGGYNEQFF,TGCAGTGCGCCCCGGACTAGCGGGACTACCGGGGGCTACAATGAGCAGTTCTTC
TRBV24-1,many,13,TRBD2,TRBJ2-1,CATQRGGLNEQFF,TGTGCCACCCAGCGGGGGGGCCTTAATGAGCAGTTCTTC
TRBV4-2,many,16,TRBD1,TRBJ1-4,CASSQRSGTGYEKLFF,TGTGCCAGCAGCCAAAGATCCGGGACAGGATATGAAAAACTGTTTTTT
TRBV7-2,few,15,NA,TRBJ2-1,CASFDAGHPYNEQFF,TGTGCCAGTTTTGATGCGGGACATCCTTACAATGAGCAGTTCTTC
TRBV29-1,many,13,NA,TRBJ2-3,CSVKRTRTDTQYF,TGCAGCGTTAAGCGTACTCGCACAGATACGCAGTATTTT
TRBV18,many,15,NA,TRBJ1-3,CASSSGPNSGNTIYF,TGTGCCAGCTCATCTGGACCGAACTCTGGAAACACCATATATTTT
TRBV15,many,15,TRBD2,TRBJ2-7,CATSPGQLASYEQYF,TGTGCCACCAGCCCGGGTCAACTAGCGAGTTACGAGCAGTACTTC
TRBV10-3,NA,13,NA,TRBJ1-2,CAISESSVAGYTF,TGTGCCATCAGTGAGTCATCTGTGGCTGGCTACACCTTC
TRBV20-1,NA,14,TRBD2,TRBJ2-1,CSAPPSGMVGEQFF,TGCAGTGCTCCCCCTAGCGGGATGGTCGGTGAGCAGTTCTTC
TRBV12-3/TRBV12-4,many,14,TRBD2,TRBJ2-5,CASGLAGAEETQYF,TGTGCCAGCGGACTAGCGGGGGCCGAAGAGACCCAGTACTTC
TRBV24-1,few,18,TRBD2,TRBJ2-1,CATSDPRRTSGSDNEQFF,TGTGCCACCAGTGATCCACGCCGGACTAGCGGGAGTGACAATGAGCAGTTCTTC
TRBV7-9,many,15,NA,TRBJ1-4,CASSPGQSTNEKLFF,TGTGCCAGCAGCCCCGGACAGAGCACTAATGAAAAACTGTTTTTT
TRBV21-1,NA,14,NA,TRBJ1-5,CASREGTINQPQHF,TGTGCCAGCAGAGAGGGGACTATCAATCAGCCCCAGCATTTT
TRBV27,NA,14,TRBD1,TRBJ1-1,CASSIRDRGPEAFF,TGTGCCAGCAGTATCCGGGACAGGGGACCTGAAGCTTTCTTT
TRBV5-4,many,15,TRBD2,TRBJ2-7,CASSLVLAGRNEQYF,TGTGCCAGCAGCTTGGTTCTAGCGGGGAGAAACGAGCAGTACTTC
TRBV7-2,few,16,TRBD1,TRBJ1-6,CASSLAGQGWNSPLHF,TGTGCCAGCAGCCTGGCGGGACAGGGGTGGAATTCACCCCTCCACTTT
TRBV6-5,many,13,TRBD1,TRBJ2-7,CASSQGQNYEQYF,TGTGCCAGCAGCCAGGGACAGAACTACGAGCAGTACTTC
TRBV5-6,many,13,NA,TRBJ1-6,CASSLRSNSPLHF,TGTGCCAGCAGCTTGAGATCCAATTCACCCCTCCACTTT
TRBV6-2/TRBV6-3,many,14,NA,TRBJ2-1,CATRHGGSYNEQFF,TGTGCCACGCGCCACGGGGGATCCTACAATGAGCAGTTCTTC
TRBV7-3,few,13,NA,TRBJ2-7,CASSLSGGSEQYF,TGTGCCAGCAGCTTATCCGGGGGAAGCGAGCAGTACTTC
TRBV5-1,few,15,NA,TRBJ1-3,CASSLEGSPGNTIYF,TGCGCCAGCAGCTTGGAGGGCAGCCCTGGAAACACCATATATTTT
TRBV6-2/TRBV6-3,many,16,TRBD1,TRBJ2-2,CASSPQGRLHTGELFF,TGTGCCAGCAGTCCACAGGGGCGACTCCACACCGGGGAGCTGTTTTTT
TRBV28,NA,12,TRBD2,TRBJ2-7,CASGGGFDEQYF,TGTGCCAGCGGGGGGGGTTTCGACGAGCAGTACTTC
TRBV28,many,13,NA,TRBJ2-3,CASSSHQRDTQYF,TGTGCCAGCAGTTCCCACCAAAGGGATACGCAGTATTTT
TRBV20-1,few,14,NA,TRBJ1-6,CSARQGDYNSPLHF,TGCAGTGCTAGACAGGGTGACTATAATTCACCCCTCCACTTT
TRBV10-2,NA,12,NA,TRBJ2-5,CASSEGPLPQYF,TGCGCCAGCAGCGAAGGGCCTTTGCCCCAGTACTTC
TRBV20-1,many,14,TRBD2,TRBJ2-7,CSASYGPSGYEQYF,TGCAGTGCCTCCTATGGGCCTAGCGGCTACGAGCAGTACTTC
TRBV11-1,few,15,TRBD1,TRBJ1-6,CASSLEGQGRSPLHF,TGTGCCAGCAGCTTAGAGGGACAGGGTCGGTCACCCCTCCACTTT
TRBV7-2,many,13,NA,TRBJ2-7,CASSFRRGYEQYF,TGTGCCAGCAGCTTCCGTCGCGGGTACGAGCAGTACTTC
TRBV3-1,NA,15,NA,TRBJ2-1,CASSQGTGYYNEQFF,TGTGCCAGCAGCCAAGGGACTGGATACTACAATGAGCAGTTCTTC
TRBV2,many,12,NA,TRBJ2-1,CASSDGAAEQFF,TGTGCCAGCAGTGATGGGGCGGCCGAGCAGTTCTTC
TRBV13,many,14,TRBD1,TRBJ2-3,CASSSGQGDDTQYF,TGTGCCAGCAGCTCCGGACAGGGAGACGATACGCAGTATTTT
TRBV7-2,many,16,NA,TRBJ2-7,CASSLALAGQSDEQYF,TGTGCCAGCAGCTTAGCGCTGGCAGGGCAAAGTGACGAGCAGTACTTC
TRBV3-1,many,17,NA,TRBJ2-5,CASSQDDAGRQQETQYF,TGTGCCAGCAGCCAAGATGATGCGGGACGGCAGCAAGAGACCCAGTACTTC
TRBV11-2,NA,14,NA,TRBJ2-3,CASSLGNRVDTQYF,TGTGCCAGCAGCTTAGGTAACAGGGTGGATACGCAGTATTTT
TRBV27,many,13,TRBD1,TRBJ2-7,CASGTGQWYEQYF,TGTGCCAGCGGGACAGGGCAGTGGTACGAGCAGTACTTC
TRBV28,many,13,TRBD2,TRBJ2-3,CASSPSGGGTQYF,TGTGCCAGCAGTCCTAGCGGCGGAGGTACGCAGTATTTT